The 22 T cell receptor beta chains below were found in one sample sequenced in a study of response to subunit inactivated influenza vaccine. From the RT-PCR reads, TCRdb called clonotypes with MiXCR, one entry per CDR3 protein. The sample shows around 600,000 distinct CDR3 sequences, around 11% of them seen only once. These data were also filed under a second study, of T cells expressing NK-cell markers. That report adds: TCR beta cDNA was generated via 5'RACE template switching incorporating UMIs.

Sample: PBMCs from blood, taken on the day of vaccination. The receptors were gathered from a man aged 50 to 60 who received an inactivated influenza vaccine.

V usage is TRBV29-1 and J usage is TRBJ2-7, with D possibly TRBD1 on 5 matching bases. The CDR3 totals 13 residues. Germline V gene lookup returns CDR1 SQVTM and CDR2 ANQGSEA. V was cut by 5 bases and J by 2 bases, with 13 bases left in between. The CDR3 DNA reads TGCAGCGTTAGGGGCAGGCAAACCTACGAGCAGTACTTC. The encoded protein is CSVRGRQTYEQYF.

Only a few counts were recorded for this clonotype. The CDR3 loop reads CASSLRQGEAFF. The CDR3 region has the DNA TGTGCCAGCAGTTTACGACAGGGAGAAGCTTTCTTT. The chain is built from TRBV12-3 or TRBV12-4 and TRBJ1-1; 7 bases agree with TRBD1. With V trimmed by 2 bases and J by 8 bases, 2 bases remained unmatched. The CDR3 totals 12 residues.

This clonotype was seen many times. V is TRBV7-9 and J is TRBJ1-2; possible D gene TRBD1, 5 bases. Germline assignment: CDR1 SEHNR and CDR2 FQNEAQ (reference sequence). This CDR3 comprises 14 residues. The V gene lost 5 bases and the J gene lost 1 base, with 11 bases spanning the gap. The CDR3 nucleotides are TGTGCCAGCAGCGACCGGGACGGTAACTATGGCTACACCTTC. Translation: CASSDRDGNYGYTF. The full variable domain, in which reference TRBV7-9 and TRBJ1-2 provide the parts outside the CDR3, is DTGVSQNPRHKITKRGQNVTFRCDPISEHNRLYWYRQTLGQGPEFLTYFQNEAQLEKSRLLSDRFSAERPKGSFSTLEIQRTEQGDSAMYLCASSDRDGNYGYTFGSGTRLTVV.

This clonotype occurred many times. The chain joins TRBV7-2 to TRBJ1-2; TRBD1 matches 10 bases. Germline V lookup: CDR1 SGHTA, CDR2 FQGNSA. Trimming at V came to 4 bases and at J to 8 bases, leaving 7 bases not matched to a gene. The CDR3 is made up of 14 amino acids. CDR3 bases: TGTGCCAGCAGCTGGACAGGGGGAACTCTAGGCTACACCTTC. Its translation is CASSWTGGTLGYTF.

This sequence joins TRBV4-3 and TRBJ2-7; no reliable D call. The CDR3 covers 15 residues. V was clipped by 0 bases and J by 4 bases, with 13 bases between them. Germline CDR1 is LGHNA and CDR2 is YSLEER. The CDR3 loop is CASSQDYSSGYEQYF. For the CDR3, the DNA is TGCGCCAGCAGCCAAGATTACAGTTCCGGGTACGAGCAGTACTTC.

The rearrangement joins TRBV6-2 or TRBV6-3 to TRBJ1-1, with 9 positions matching TRBD1. Germline-derived CDR1 and CDR2 are MNHEY and SVGEGT. V was clipped by 0 bases and J by 4 bases; unmatched bases: 9. The CDR3 has 17 residues. The CDR3 region has the DNA TGTGCCAGCAGTTACTCCCGGGACAGGGTTTTAGGCACTGAAGCTTTCTTT. It codes for CASSYSRDRVLGTEAFF.

The chain employs TRBV14 and TRBJ2-5; possible D gene TRBD2, 6 bases. Trimming removed 4 bases from V and 3 bases from J, with 21 bases in between. The CDR3 totals 17 residues. Germline CDR1 SGHDN, CDR2 FVKESK. In nucleotides, the CDR3 is TGTGCCAGCAGCCGCAAAGGTGTGCGGGGCGTTAAAGAGACCCAGTACTTC. Its translation is CASSRKGVRGVKETQYF.

This clonotype was counted between two and nine times. The chain links TRBV25-1 to TRBJ2-7, with D perhaps TRBD2 (6 bases). Germline values: CDR1 MGHDK, CDR2 SYGVNS. This CDR3 is built from 16 residues. Trimming stripped 4 bases from V and 3 bases from J, with 19 bases between. The CDR3 spells CASSATIVTSRYEQYF. In DNA form, the CDR3 reads TGTGCCAGCAGTGCCACCATTGTGACTAGTCGCTACGAGCAGTACTTC.

A few counts support this clonotype. In DNA, the CDR3 is TGCAGCGTTGATCTTGTACTAGCGGGGGCGCAGTATTTT. As protein: CSVDLVLAGAQYF. This chain connects TRBV29-1 to TRBJ2-3; 11 bases map to TRBD2. The CDR3 contains 13 residues. V was clipped by 3 bases and J by 10 bases; unmatched bases: 6. Per germline, CDR1 SQVTM and CDR2 ANQGSEA.

The rearrangement joins TRBV27 to TRBJ2-7; perhaps TRBD1 as D (6 bases). Germline CDR1 MNHEY, CDR2 SMNVEV (reference sequence). Trimming shortened V by 5 bases and J by 0 bases, and 14 bases separated the two germline ends. This CDR3 has 15 residues. DNA of the CDR3: TGTGCCAGCAGTATTGTTCCGGACAGCTCCTACGAGCAGTACTTC. It yields the protein CASSIVPDSSYEQYF.

The J gene is TRBJ2-7, the V gene TRBV20-1, with 10 bases identical to TRBD1. The length of the CDR3 is 13 residues. The germline V gene encodes CDR1 DFQATT and CDR2 SNEGSKA (reference sequence). The V and J ends lost 6 bases and 6 bases, in that order; junction bases with no gene match: 8. CDR3 region: CSATRDRGAEQYF. CDR3 nucleotide sequence: TGCAGTGCCACCCGGGACAGGGGCGCCGAGCAGTACTTC.

The sample holds a few counts of this clonotype. The genes are TRBV10-3 and TRBJ2-5; possible D gene TRBD1, 6 bases. This CDR3 comprises 15 residues. CDR1 is ENHRY, CDR2 SYGVKD, per germline. V was cut by 4 bases and J by 1 base, with 13 bases left in between. CDR3 protein: CAISGQQGLQETQYF. CDR3 nucleotide sequence: TGTGCCATCAGTGGGCAACAGGGCCTCCAAGAGACCCAGTACTTC.

This clonotype was recorded a few times. The chain uses TRBV27 and TRBJ2-4; D is uncertain. The germline V and J ends were trimmed by 5 bases and 0 bases, with 14 bases remaining between them. Germline CDR1 is MNHEY and CDR2 is SMNVEV (reference sequence). The CDR3 runs 16 residues. CDR3 nucleotide sequence: TGTGCCAGCAGTCCTAACGAACTTCTAGCCAAAAACATTCAGTACTTC. Protein: CASSPNELLAKNIQYF.

The J gene is TRBJ2-4, the V gene TRBV7-2; TRBD2 matches at 9 bases. The germline gives CDR1 SGHTA, CDR2 FQGNSA. The CDR3 spans 16 residues. J lost 2 bases, V lost 2 bases, and 4 bases had no gene match. In DNA form, the CDR3 reads TGTGCCAGCAGCTTATTCAGCGGGGGGACCAAAAACATTCAGTACTTC. Its translation: CASSLFSGGTKNIQYF.

The chain employs TRBV5-1 and TRBJ2-7, with D tentatively TRBD1 (5 bases). In germline, CDR1 is SGHRS, CDR2 YFSETQ. The CDR3 has 16 residues. V shed 0 bases and J shed 0 bases, with 13 bases lying between them. CDR3 bases: TGCGCCAGCAGCTTGGAGTCCAGGGCGAGCTCCTACGAGCAGTACTTC. Encoded protein: CASSLESRASSYEQYF.

This clonotype has only a few counts. This chain links TRBV20-1 with TRBJ2-7, with 10 bases aligning to TRBD1. From germline, CDR1 is DFQATT and CDR2 SNEGSKA (reference sequence). With V trimmed by 3 bases and J by 4 bases, 3 bases remained unmatched. The CDR3 contains 13 residues. The CDR3 sequence: CSARTGGPYEQYF. The CDR3 nucleotides are TGCAGTGCTAGGACAGGGGGCCCTTACGAGCAGTACTTC.

J is TRBJ2-1 and V is TRBV28; D may correspond to TRBD1 or TRBD2 (6 bases each). CDR1 is MDHEN and CDR2 is SYDVKM in the germline V gene. V gave up 3 bases and J gave up 2 bases, with 14 bases separating them. The CDR3 contains 16 residues. The CDR3 loop reads CASSLVAGGPYNEQFF. Here the CDR3 DNA reads TGTGCCAGCAGTTTGGTTGCCGGGGGCCCCTACAATGAGCAGTTCTTC.

The rearrangement links TRBV19 to TRBJ1-2; D may be TRBD1 (6 bases). V was trimmed by 5 bases and J by 4 bases, leaving 11 bases between them. This CDR3 has 13 residues. Germline V gene sequence: CDR1 LNHDA, CDR2 SQIVND (reference sequence). The CDR3 bases are TGTGCCAGTAGTGTGGGGACATTCTATGGCTACACCTTC. Its translation is CASSVGTFYGYTF.

This clonotype was seen a few times. V usage is TRBV6-2 or TRBV6-3 and J usage is TRBJ2-5, with no clear D. From germline, CDR1 is MNHEY and CDR2 SVGEGT. This CDR3 has 11 residues. Trimming removed 7 bases at V and 5 bases at J, with 8 bases between. The CDR3 sequence: CASTLGETQYF. The CDR3 DNA follows: TGTGCCAGCACCTTGGGGGAGACCCAGTACTTC.

CDR3 in amino acids: CASSPRKVLNTGELFF. The CDR3 bases are TGCGCCAGCAGCCCTCGTAAGGTTTTGAACACCGGGGAGCTGTTTTTT. The chain combines TRBV4-3 with TRBJ2-2; D not certain. There are 16 residues in the CDR3. Trimming pared 4 bases from V and 1 base from J, leaving 13 bases between. Germline loops: CDR1 LGHNA, CDR2 YSLEER.

This chain joins TRBV27 and TRBJ2-7; TRBD1 matches at 8 bases. The V segment lost 6 bases and the J segment 3 bases; nucleotides outside the gene matches: 13. The CDR3 is 16 amino acids. Germline CDR1 reads MNHEY; CDR2 reads SMNVEV (reference sequence). The CDR3 DNA follows: TGTGCCAGCAGCCAAACACCGGGACAGGCCCACTACGAGCAGTACTTC. Residues: CASSQTPGQAHYEQYF.

The V and J genes are TRBV7-3 and TRBJ2-3, with 10 bases matching TRBD2. This CDR3 contains 15 residues. Trimming took 5 bases from V and 4 from J; bases not matched to a gene: 6. Germline values: CDR1 SGHTA, CDR2 FQGTGA. The CDR3 loop reads CASSGSGTSADTQYF. Here the CDR3 DNA reads TGTGCCAGCAGCGGATCCGGGACTAGCGCAGATACGCAGTATTTT. Full variable domain (remainder filled in from reference TRBV7-3 and TRBJ2-3): GAGVSQTPSNKVTEKGKYVELRCDPISGHTALYWYRQSLGQGPEFLIYFQGTGAADDSGLPNDRFFAVRPEGSVSTLKIQRTERGDSAVYLCASSGSGTSADTQYFGPGTRLTVL.